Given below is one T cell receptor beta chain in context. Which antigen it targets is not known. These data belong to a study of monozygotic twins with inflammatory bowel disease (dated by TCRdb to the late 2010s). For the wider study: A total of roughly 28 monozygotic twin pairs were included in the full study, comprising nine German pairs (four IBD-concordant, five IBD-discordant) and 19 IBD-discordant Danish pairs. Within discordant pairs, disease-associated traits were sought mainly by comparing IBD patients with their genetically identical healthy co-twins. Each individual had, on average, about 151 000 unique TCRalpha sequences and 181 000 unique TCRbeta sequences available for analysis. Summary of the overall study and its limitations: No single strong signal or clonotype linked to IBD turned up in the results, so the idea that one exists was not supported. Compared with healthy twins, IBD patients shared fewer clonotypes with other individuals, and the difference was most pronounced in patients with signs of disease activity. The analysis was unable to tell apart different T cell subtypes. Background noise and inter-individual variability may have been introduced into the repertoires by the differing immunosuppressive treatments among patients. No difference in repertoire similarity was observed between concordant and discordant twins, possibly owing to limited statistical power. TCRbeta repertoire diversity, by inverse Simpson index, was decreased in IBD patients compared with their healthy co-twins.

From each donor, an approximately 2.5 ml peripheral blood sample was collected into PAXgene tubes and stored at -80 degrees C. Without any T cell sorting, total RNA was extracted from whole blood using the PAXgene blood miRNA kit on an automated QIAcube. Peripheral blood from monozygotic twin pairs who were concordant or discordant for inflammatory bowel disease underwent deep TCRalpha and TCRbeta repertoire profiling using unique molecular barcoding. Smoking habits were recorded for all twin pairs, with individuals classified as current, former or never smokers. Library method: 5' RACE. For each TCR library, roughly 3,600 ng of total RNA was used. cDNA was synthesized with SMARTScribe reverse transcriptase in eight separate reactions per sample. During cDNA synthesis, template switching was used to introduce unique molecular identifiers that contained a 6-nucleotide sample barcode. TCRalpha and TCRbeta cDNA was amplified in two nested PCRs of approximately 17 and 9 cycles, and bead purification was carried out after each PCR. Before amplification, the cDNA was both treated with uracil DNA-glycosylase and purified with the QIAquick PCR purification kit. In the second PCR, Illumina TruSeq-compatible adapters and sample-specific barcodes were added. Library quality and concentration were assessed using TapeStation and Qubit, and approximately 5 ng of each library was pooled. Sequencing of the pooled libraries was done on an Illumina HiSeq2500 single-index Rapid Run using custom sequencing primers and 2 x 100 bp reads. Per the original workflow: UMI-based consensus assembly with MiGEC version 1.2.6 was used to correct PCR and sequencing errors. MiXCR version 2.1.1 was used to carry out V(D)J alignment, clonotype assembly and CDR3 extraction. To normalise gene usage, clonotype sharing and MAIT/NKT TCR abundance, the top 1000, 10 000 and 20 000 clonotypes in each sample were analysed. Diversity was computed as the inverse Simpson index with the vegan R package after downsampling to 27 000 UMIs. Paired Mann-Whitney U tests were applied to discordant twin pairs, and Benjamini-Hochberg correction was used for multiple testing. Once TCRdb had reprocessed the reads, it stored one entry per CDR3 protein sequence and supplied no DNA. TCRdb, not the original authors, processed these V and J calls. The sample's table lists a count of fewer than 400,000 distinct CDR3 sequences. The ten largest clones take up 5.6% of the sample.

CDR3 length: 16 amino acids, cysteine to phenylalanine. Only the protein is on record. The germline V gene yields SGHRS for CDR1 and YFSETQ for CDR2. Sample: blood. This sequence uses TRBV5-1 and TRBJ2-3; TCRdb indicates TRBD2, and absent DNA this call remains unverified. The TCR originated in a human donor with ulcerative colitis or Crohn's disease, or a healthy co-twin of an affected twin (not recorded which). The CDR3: CASSLIAGDYTDTQYF.